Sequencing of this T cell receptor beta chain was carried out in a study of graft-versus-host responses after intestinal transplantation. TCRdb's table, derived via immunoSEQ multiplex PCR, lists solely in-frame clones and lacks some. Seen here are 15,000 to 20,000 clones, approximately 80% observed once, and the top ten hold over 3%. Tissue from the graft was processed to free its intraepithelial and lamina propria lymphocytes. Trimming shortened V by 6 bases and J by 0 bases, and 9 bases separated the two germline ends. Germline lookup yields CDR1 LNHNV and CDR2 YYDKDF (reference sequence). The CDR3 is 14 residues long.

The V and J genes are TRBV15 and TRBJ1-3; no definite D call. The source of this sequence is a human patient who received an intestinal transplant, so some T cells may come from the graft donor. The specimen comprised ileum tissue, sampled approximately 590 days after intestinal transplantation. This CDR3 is CATRQDLSGNTIYF. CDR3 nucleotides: TGTGCCACCAGGCAGGACCTCTCTGGAAACACCATATATTTT.